This TCR beta chain was captured by sequencing in a study of blood T cell repertoires in COVID-19. Data came from immunoSEQ multiplex PCR; TCRdb stores just in-frame clones and leaves some out. The profile shows around 42,000 clones, about 80% of them singletons. Germline CDR1 is LGHDT and CDR2 is YNNKEL (reference sequence). J lost 8 bases, V lost 0 bases, and 6 bases had no gene match. This CDR3 comprises 16 residues. Only one count was recorded for this clone. The TCR comes from an elderly woman with acute or convalescent COVID-19. Source material: peripheral blood. The chain links TRBV3-1 (or the pseudogene TRBV3-2) to TRBJ2-1, with 11 bases lining up with TRBD2. In nucleotides, the CDR3 is TGTGCCAGCAGCCAAGATACTAGCGGGGGTTGGGATGAGCAGTTCTTC. Translation: CASSQDTSGGWDEQFF.